This passage covers 2 T cell receptor beta chains from one sample sequenced in a study of T cells after yellow fever vaccination. TCRdb re-analysed the 5' RACE reads in MiXCR, keeping a single row per CDR3 protein. The data show about 74,000 distinct CDR3 sequences, approximately 7% seen once. The source material was CD8+ T cells sorted from PBMCs, sampled about 5 days after the first yellow fever vaccination. The receptors shown here come from a man aged 18-30 years who received the YFV17D yellow fever vaccine.

This clonotype has ten or more counts. This sequence joins TRBV6-5 and TRBJ2-6; D could derive from TRBD1 or TRBD2 (5 bases each). This CDR3 contains 17 residues. Germline-derived CDR1 and CDR2 are MNHEY and SVGAGI. V was cut by 0 bases and J by 5 bases, with 14 bases left in between. CDR3: CASSYSTPGGWANVLTF. The CDR3 DNA follows: TGTGCCAGCAGTTACTCAACTCCTGGGGGTTGGGCCAACGTCCTGACTTTC.

This clonotype was seen many times. The chain uses TRBV3-1 and TRBJ1-1, with D uncertain. CDR3 length: 18 amino acids. The V and J ends lost 4 bases and 2 bases respectively, with 23 bases between them. Germline loops: CDR1 LGHDT, CDR2 YNNKEL (reference sequence). The DNA of the CDR3 is TGTGCCAGCAGCCCGCAGATTAGGGTCGCAGCCGAAAACACTGAAGCTTTCTTT. Encoded protein: CASSPQIRVAAENTEAFF.